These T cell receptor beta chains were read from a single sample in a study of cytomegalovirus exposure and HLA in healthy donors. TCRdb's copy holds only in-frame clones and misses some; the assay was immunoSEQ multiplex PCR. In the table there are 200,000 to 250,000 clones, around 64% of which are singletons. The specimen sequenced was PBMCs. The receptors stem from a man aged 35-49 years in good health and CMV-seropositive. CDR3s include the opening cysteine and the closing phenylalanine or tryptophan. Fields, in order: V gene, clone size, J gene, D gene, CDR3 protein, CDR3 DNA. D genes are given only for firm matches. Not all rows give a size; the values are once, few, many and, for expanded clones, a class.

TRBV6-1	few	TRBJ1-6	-	CASSREGEPHSPLHF	TGTGCCAGCAGCCGCGAAGGAGAGCCCCATTCACCCCTCCACTTT
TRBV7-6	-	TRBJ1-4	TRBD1	CASSRGTESEKLFF	TGTGCCAGCAGCCGCGGGACAGAGAGTGAAAAACTGTTTTTT
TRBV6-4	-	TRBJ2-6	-	CASRGSDSGANVLTF	TGTGCCAGCCGAGGGAGTGACTCTGGGGCCAACGTCCTGACTTTC
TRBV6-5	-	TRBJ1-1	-	CASSFGGGGTEAFF	TGTGCCAGCAGTTTCGGAGGGGGGGGGACTGAAGCTTTCTTT
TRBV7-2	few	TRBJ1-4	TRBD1	CASSLQQGKGEKLFF	TGTGCCAGCAGCCTTCAACAGGGGAAAGGGGAAAAACTGTTTTTT
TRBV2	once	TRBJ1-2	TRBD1	CASSEGEGGVIPRYTF	TGTGCCAGCAGTGAAGGCGAAGGGGGCGTCATTCCACGCTACACCTTC
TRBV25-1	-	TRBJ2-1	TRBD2	CASSEWGLAGANEQFF	TGTGCCAGCAGTGAATGGGGACTAGCGGGGGCCAATGAGCAGTTCTTC
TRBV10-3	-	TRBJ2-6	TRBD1	CAISEGGAAGANVLTF	TGTGCCATCAGTGAAGGGGGCGCGGCTGGGGCCAACGTCCTGACTTTC
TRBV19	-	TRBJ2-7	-	CASSISVTAFEQYF	TGTGCCAGTAGTATCTCCGTAACCGCGTTCGAGCAGTACTTC
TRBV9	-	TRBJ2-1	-	CASALGPYNEQFF	TGTGCCAGCGCGTTGGGCCCTTACAATGAGCAGTTCTTC